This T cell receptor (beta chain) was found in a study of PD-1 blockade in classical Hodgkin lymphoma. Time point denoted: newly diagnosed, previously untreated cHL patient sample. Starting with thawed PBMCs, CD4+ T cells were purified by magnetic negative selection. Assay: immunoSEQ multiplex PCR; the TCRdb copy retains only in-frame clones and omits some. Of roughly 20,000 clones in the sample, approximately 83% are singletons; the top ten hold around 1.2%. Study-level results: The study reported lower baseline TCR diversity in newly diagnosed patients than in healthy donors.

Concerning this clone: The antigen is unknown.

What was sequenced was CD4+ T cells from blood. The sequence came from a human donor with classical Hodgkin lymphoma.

CDR3 residues: CASNPVKRGANVLTF. The CDR3 nucleotides read TGTGCCAGCAACCCCGTAAAGCGGGGGGCCAACGTCCTGACTTTC. The V call is TRBV28, the J call TRBJ2-6, with D perhaps matching TRBD2 (5 bases). Germline V gene sequence: CDR1 MDHEN, CDR2 SYDVKM. CDR3 length equals 15 residues. V lost 7 bases and J lost 4, with 14 bases in between. Full variable domain (remainder filled in from reference TRBV28 and TRBJ2-6): DVKVTQSSRYLVKRTGEKVFLECVQDMDHENMFWYRQDPGLGLRLIYFSYDVKMKEKGDIPEGYSVSREKKERFSLILESASTNQTSMYLCASNPVKRGANVLTFGAGSRLTVL.